This TCR beta chain was retrieved from a study of T and B cells in COVID-19 patients. Study-wide background: The recovered cohort's median age was around 30 years, versus roughly 67 years in active infection.

Whole-study results and caveats: No sequencing was yet done of CD4+, regulatory or CD8+ subsets, or of SARS-CoV-2-responsive or tetramer+ sorted cells.

Multiplex PCR with BIOMED2 TRB-A/B primer pools amplified TRB rearrangements. MiXCR, run by TCRdb on the multiplex PCR reads, gives a single entry per CDR3 protein. The data contain under 20,000 distinct CDR3 sequences, approximately 30% of them singletons. V was clipped by 6 bases and J by 0 bases, with 9 bases between them. CDR1 and CDR2 from the germline V gene are MNHNS and SASEGT. The CDR3 contains 14 residues. Blood genomic DNA input for TRB amplification was roughly 250-550 ng. This clonotype was counted at least ten times. The antigen is undetermined. This chain joins TRBV6-1 and TRBJ2-1, with D perhaps TRBD2 (5 bases). The sequenced sample consisted of blood. This TCR was recovered from a human donor who had recovered from COVID-19. The CDR3 nucleotides read TGTGCCAGCAGAGCGGATCTCTCCTACAATGAGCAGTTCTTC. This codes for CASRADLSYNEQFF.